Below, 7 T cell receptor beta chains from the same sample are listed, as sequenced in a study of cytomegalovirus exposure and HLA in healthy donors. 60 Vbeta and 13 Jbeta primers were used in PCR. Clones were read by immunoSEQ multiplex PCR, and TCRdb kept only the in-frame ones, dropping some. The top ten clones hold approximately 1.8% of a sample with 150,000 to 200,000 clones, 65% to 85% of them seen once. Source material: PBMCs. The receptors were gathered from a man aged 35 to 55 in good health and CMV-seropositive.

The chain joins TRBV19 to TRBJ1-1; no clear D. V was shortened by 3 bases and J by 1 base, with 9 bases between the two germline ends. The germline gives CDR1 LNHDA, CDR2 SQIVND (reference sequence). CDR3 length: 14 residues. The DNA of the CDR3 is TGTGCCAGTAGTATCAACATAAAGAACACTGAAGCTTTCTTT. Its translation is CASSINIKNTEAFF.

A single count supports this clone. This chain links TRBV2 with TRBJ1-3; unclear D gene. Between the trimmed V and J ends, which lost 4 bases and 2 bases, there was a span of 9 bases. Germline lookup yields CDR1 SNHLY and CDR2 FYNNEI. The CDR3 has 14 residues. The CDR3 coding sequence is TGTGCCAGCAGTGCCCAGTCAACTGGAAACACCATATATTTT. Translated, it gives CASSAQSTGNTIYF.

V gene TRBV5-1 combines with J gene TRBJ2-1, with D possibly matching TRBD2 (6 bases). V lost 3 bases to trimming and J lost 4 bases, with 17 bases between them. Germline assignment: CDR1 SGHRS and CDR2 YFSETQ. This CDR3 has 16 amino acids. In DNA form, the CDR3 reads TGCGCCAGCAGCTCCGGTGTTTTAGCGGTATACAATGAGCAGTTCTTC. Protein sequence: CASSSGVLAVYNEQFF.

The chain links TRBV10-2 to TRBJ1-2; TRBD1 matches 8 bases. The CDR3 runs to 13 residues. The V gene's germline CDR1 is WSHSY and CDR2 SAAADI. V dropped 4 bases and J dropped 6; count of bases not matched to a gene: 4. DNA for the CDR3: TGCGCCAGCAGTGTCAGGGGGCAGGATGGCTACACCTTC. Translation: CASSVRGQDGYTF.

V is TRBV28 and J is TRBJ1-5; TRBD1 is a possible D gene (5 bases). Per germline, CDR1 MDHEN and CDR2 SYDVKM. The CDR3 covers 14 residues. The V and J ends lost 1 base and 4 bases respectively, with 8 bases between them. The CDR3 DNA is TGTGCCAGCAGTTTATTGGAGGGGAATCAGCCCCAGCATTTT. Translation: CASSLLEGNQPQHF.

The rearrangement uses TRBV29-1 and TRBJ2-6, with 8 bases that match TRBD1. Trimming removed 2 bases from V and 0 bases from J; junction bases left unmatched: 9. The V gene's germline CDR1 is SQVTM and CDR2 ANQGSEA. The CDR3 sequence is 18 residues long. The CDR3 loop is CSVEPSQGVNSGANVLTF. The CDR3 DNA is TGCAGCGTTGAACCGTCACAGGGGGTCAACTCTGGGGCCAACGTCCTGACTTTC.

This clone has more than one count but fewer than ten. The genes are TRBV6-1 and TRBJ1-4; a weak D match, TRBD1 (5 bases). The germline V gene has CDR1 MNHNS and CDR2 SASEGT. The CDR3 sequence is 15 residues long. V gave up 2 bases and J gave up 7 bases, with 14 bases separating them. The CDR3 coding sequence is TGTGCCAGCAGTGAAACGGGGGGAGGGTCTGAAAAACTGTTTTTT. It is translated as CASSETGGGSEKLFF.